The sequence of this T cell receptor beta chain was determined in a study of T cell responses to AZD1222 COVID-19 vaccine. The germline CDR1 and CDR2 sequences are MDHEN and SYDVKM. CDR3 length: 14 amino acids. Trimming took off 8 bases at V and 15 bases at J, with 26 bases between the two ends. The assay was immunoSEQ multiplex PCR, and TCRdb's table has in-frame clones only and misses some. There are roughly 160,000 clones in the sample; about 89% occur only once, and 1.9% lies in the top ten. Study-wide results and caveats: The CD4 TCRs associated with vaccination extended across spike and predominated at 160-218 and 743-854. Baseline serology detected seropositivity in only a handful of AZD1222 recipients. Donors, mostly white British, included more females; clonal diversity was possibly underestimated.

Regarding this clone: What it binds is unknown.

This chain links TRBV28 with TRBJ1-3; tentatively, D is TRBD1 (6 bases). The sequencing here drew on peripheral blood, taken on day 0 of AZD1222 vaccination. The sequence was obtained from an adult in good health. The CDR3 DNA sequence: TGTGCCAGCTCCCCGAAGTTTTTACCGGGACACCGATATTTT. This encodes CASSPKFLPGHRYF. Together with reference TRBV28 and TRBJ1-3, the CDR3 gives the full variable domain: DVKVTQSSRYLVKRTGEKVFLECVQDMDHENMFWYRQDPGLGLRLIYFSYDVKMKEKGDIPEGYSVSREKKERFSLILESASTNQTSMYLCASSPKFLPGHRYFGEGSWLTVV.